Below, 18 T cell receptor beta chains from the same sample are listed, as sequenced in a study of CD8 T cells in Susac syndrome. Reverse transcription of about 0.5 to 1 ug RNA used random hexamers. TCRdb re-derived calls from the immunoSEQ multiplex PCR reads in MiXCR, one entry per CDR3 protein. The sample yields about 160,000 distinct CDR3 sequences, roughly 94% seen once. Sequenced: CD4+ T cells from PBMCs. These receptors were obtained from a human donor in good health.

This clonotype appeared a single time. CDR3 sequence: CSAKPGQGARMNTEAFF. In nucleotides, the CDR3 is TGCAGTGCTAAGCCGGGACAGGGGGCCAGGATGAACACTGAAGCTTTCTTT. The chain combines TRBV20-1 with TRBJ1-1; 12 nucleotides line up with TRBD1. CDR3 length: 17 amino acids. V lost 4 bases to trimming and J lost 0 bases; unmatched junction nucleotides: 9. CDR1 is DFQATT and CDR2 is SNEGSKA in the germline V gene (reference sequence).

V and J are TRBV30 and TRBJ1-2; a weak D match, TRBD1 (5 bases). Germline CDR1 GTSNPN, CDR2 SVGIG (reference sequence). This CDR3 is 13 amino acids long. The ends were cut back, 0 bases at V and 13 bases at J, with 18 bases in the middle. The CDR3 reads CAWSVGASRVITF. The DNA of the CDR3 is TGTGCCTGGAGTGTTGGGGCCTCTCGAGTTATCACCTTC.

The CDR3 loop reads CASSFAGKGEKLFF. CDR3 sequence (DNA): TGTGCCAGCAGCTTTGCAGGGAAAGGAGAAAAACTGTTTTTT. V and J are TRBV5-6 and TRBJ1-4; D is possibly TRBD1 (5 bases). From germline, CDR1 is SGHDT and CDR2 YYEEEE. This CDR3 comprises 14 residues. V was trimmed by 2 bases and J by 8 bases, leaving 13 bases between them.

The chain employs TRBV28 and TRBJ2-5; the D call may be TRBD1 or TRBD2 (6 bases each). CDR1 and CDR2 (germline): MDHEN, SYDVKM. The CDR3 is made up of 15 amino acids. Trimming cost V 3 bases and J 1 base, with 12 bases left between them. The CDR3 spells CASSLGGRIQETQYF. The CDR3 DNA reads as TGTGCCAGCAGTTTGGGGGGCAGAATCCAAGAGACCCAGTACTTC.

Here the CDR3 DNA reads TGCAGTGCTAGAACGATAGGGACAGGGACTGAAGCTTTCTTT. Residues: CSARTIGTGTEAFF. The V call is TRBV20-1, the J call TRBJ1-1; 9 nucleotides match TRBD1. Germline lookup yields CDR1 DFQATT and CDR2 SNEGSKA (reference sequence). The CDR3 spans 14 residues. The junction had 6 bases not matched to a gene; V was cut back by 2 bases and J by 5 bases.

The chain joins TRBV23-1 to TRBJ1-3; a weak D match, TRBD1 (5 bases). TRBV23-1 is marked as an open reading frame, function uncertain. The CDR3 runs to 23 residues. Deletions cut 3 bases from V and 0 bases from J, with 33 bases between. Here the CDR3 DNA reads TGCGCCAGCAGTCACCTTAGGGCATATCCCGGGACTCACTGCCGATTCTCTGGAAACACCATATATTTT. It yields the protein CASSHLRAYPGTHCRFSGNTIYF.

V usage is TRBV4-1 and J usage is TRBJ1-4, with a weak D call TRBD1 (5 bases). Looked up from germline, CDR1 is MGHRA and CDR2 is YSYEKL. The CDR3 length is 15 residues. Trimming pared 3 bases from V and 4 bases from J, leaving 12 bases between. CDR3 DNA: TGCGCCAGCAGCCAGGCCGGGACGGGTAATGAAAAACTGTTTTTT. It encodes CASSQAGTGNEKLFF.

The chain couples TRBV7-2 to TRBJ2-6; D is unresolved. This CDR3 is 15 amino acids long. Deletions cut 0 bases from V and 0 bases from J, with 3 bases between. Germline CDR1 SGHTA, CDR2 FQGNSA. For the CDR3, the DNA is TGTGCCAGCAGCTTAGCGGCCTCTGGGGCCAACGTCCTGACTTTC. Translation: CASSLAASGANVLTF.

This sequence joins TRBV5-1 and TRBJ2-5; D unclear. This CDR3 is built from 15 residues. CDR1 is SGHRS and CDR2 is YFSETQ in the germline V gene. The V end lost 8 bases, the J end lost 2 bases, and 19 bases lay between the germline ends. The CDR3 spells CASRLRPGLQETQYF. The CDR3 DNA is TGCGCCAGTCGCCTAAGACCGGGTTTACAAGAGACCCAGTACTTC. The variable domain in full, completed from reference TRBV5-1 and TRBJ2-5, reads KAGVTQTPRYLIKTRGQQVTLSCSPISGHRSVSWYQQTPGQGLQFLFEYFSETQRNKGNFPGRFSGRQFSNSRSEMNVSTLELGDSALYLCASRLRPGLQETQYFGPGTRLLVL.

The CDR3 DNA is TGTGCCAGCAGCCCCAATTCGGGAGTACTAGATACGCAGTATTTT. It is translated as CASSPNSGVLDTQYF. The chain employs TRBV3-1 and TRBJ2-3, with D maybe TRBD2 (6 bases). The V end lost 4 bases, the J end lost 5 bases, and 16 bases lay between the germline ends. This CDR3 has 15 residues. The germline V gene has CDR1 LGHDT and CDR2 YNNKEL (reference sequence).

This chain connects TRBV18 to TRBJ1-4, with TRBD1 matching over 9 bases. After removal of 1 base from V and 6 bases from J, the junction contained 6 bases not matched to a gene. This CDR3 has 16 residues. The germline V gene has CDR1 KGHSH and CDR2 LQKENI. CDR3 region: CASSPQTGGRHEKLFF. The CDR3 DNA follows: TGTGCCAGCTCACCACAAACAGGGGGCCGGCATGAAAAACTGTTTTTT.

The rearrangement links TRBV28 to TRBJ2-7; 11 bases agree with TRBD1. The CDR3 has 15 amino acids. V lost 4 bases to trimming and J lost 2 bases; unmatched junction nucleotides: 4. CDR1 is MDHEN and CDR2 is SYDVKM in the germline V gene. The CDR3 here is CASSSGQGVPYEQYF. CDR3 bases: TGTGCCAGCAGTTCGGGACAGGGGGTCCCCTACGAGCAGTACTTC.

This chain joins TRBV18 and TRBJ1-1, with D possibly matching TRBD1 (5 bases). There are 12 residues in the CDR3. Germline CDR1 is KGHSH and CDR2 is LQKENI. V lost 2 bases, J lost 13 bases, and 14 bases lay in between. CDR3 in amino acids: CASSPVERGGFF. CDR3 in DNA: TGTGCCAGCTCACCAGTTGAAAGGGGTGGTTTCTTT.

The chain carries TRBV9 and TRBJ1-6, with a weak D call TRBD1 (6 bases). This CDR3 spans 14 amino acids. Germline V gene lookup returns CDR1 SGDLS and CDR2 YYNGEE. Trimming cost V 3 bases and J 14 bases, with 18 bases left between them. The CDR3 region is CASSAQGRGFTLHF. DNA for the CDR3: TGTGCCAGCAGCGCACAGGGAAGGGGGTTCACCCTCCACTTT.

The rearrangement links TRBV28 to TRBJ1-2, with D possibly TRBD1 on 6 matching bases. Germline values: CDR1 MDHEN, CDR2 SYDVKM. The germline V and J ends were trimmed by 6 bases and 4 bases, with 12 bases remaining between them. The CDR3 consists of 13 residues. The CDR3 region has the DNA TGTGCCAGCAGGACAGGCCCTGGCTATGGCTACACCTTC. This codes for CASRTGPGYGYTF.

The chain uses TRBV12-3 or TRBV12-4 and TRBJ2-1; possibly TRBD1 for D (5 bases). V was clipped by 6 bases and J by 4 bases, with 10 bases between them. The length of the CDR3 is 13 residues. CDR3 residues: CASRGLGYNEQFF. CDR3 bases: TGTGCCAGCAGGGGGCTGGGTTACAATGAGCAGTTCTTC.

This rearrangement joins TRBV7-2 to TRBJ2-5; D unclear. Germline CDR1 SGHTA, CDR2 FQGNSA. This CDR3 is built from 14 residues. The V end was cut by 2 bases, the J end by 5 bases, with 12 bases between. Here the CDR3 reads CASSLSVSLETQYF. The CDR3 DNA sequence: TGTGCCAGCAGCTTATCTGTCAGTTTGGAGACCCAGTACTTC.

The chain has TRBV7-2 and TRBJ2-5; 7 nucleotides agree with TRBD1. Per the germline V gene, CDR1 is SGHTA and CDR2 is FQGNSA. CDR3 length: 13 residues. V was pared by 3 bases and J by 6 bases, with 4 bases of the junction left unmatched. The CDR3 sequence: CASSFGTAKTQYF. In DNA form, the CDR3 reads TGTGCCAGCAGCTTCGGGACAGCAAAGACCCAGTACTTC.